The subject of this entry is one T cell receptor beta chain. This record belongs to a study of identical twins. A template switching step contributed a universal primer site, while unique molecular identifiers were present in the cDNA. TCRdb reanalysed the 5' RACE reads using MiXCR and keeps one entry per CDR3 protein. The sample comprises 520,000 or so distinct CDR3 sequences, roughly a fifth of which are singletons, and around 0.9% rests with the top ten. Another study also made use of these data, one on T cells expressing NK-cell markers. That report adds: TCR beta repertoires came from sorted CD3+CD56+NKG2C+, CD3+CD56+NKG2C- and CD3+CD56-NKG2C+ T cells. Restriction of the sorted population to alpha-beta TCR T cells was achieved in several experiments with an anti-gamma-delta TCR antibody. Clones of NKG2C+ T cells that had expanded were of unclear HCMV specificity.

The source material was CD4+ T cells sorted from blood. The receptor's source is a young woman in good health.

The CDR3: CASSTVGLAAYEQYF. CDR3 DNA sequence: TGTGCCAGCAGTACGGTCGGACTAGCGGCCTACGAGCAGTACTTC. V and J are TRBV12-3 or TRBV12-4 and TRBJ2-7; 10 bases line up with TRBD2. Losses at the gene ends were 5 bases for V and 2 bases for J; bases not matched to a gene: 6. The CDR3 length is 15 residues.